This passage covers 2 T cell receptor beta chains from one sample sequenced in a study of T cells in Graves' hyperthyroidism and ophthalmopathy. Amplified TCR beta CDR3 regions came from RNA transcripts. Carried out on the TCR CDR3, a first-round RT-PCR used the HTBI primer set. TCRdb re-analysed the multiplex PCR reads in MiXCR, keeping a single row per CDR3 protein. The sample lists about 640,000 distinct CDR3 sequences; more than 14% were seen once. Specimen: blood. The receptors originated from a woman in her forties or fifties with Graves' ophthalmopathy.

This clonotype was observed many times. V and J are TRBV6-2 or TRBV6-3 and TRBJ2-5; possibly TRBD2 for D (6 bases). The CDR3 is 15 amino acids. The germline gives CDR1 MNHEY, CDR2 SVGEGT. The ends were cut back, 3 bases at V and 1 base at J, with 12 bases in the middle. In DNA, the CDR3 is TGTGCCAGCAGTTATTCACGGGGGACCCAAGAGACCCAGTACTTC. Encoded protein: CASSYSRGTQETQYF.

A remark on this clonotype: One base away lies a much larger clone, so this may be a sequencing read error. The rearrangement joins TRBV2 to TRBJ2-7; 16 bases map to TRBD2. The trim removed 9 bases at V and 5 bases at J, leaving 10 bases unmatched. The CDR3 has 16 residues. Germline-derived CDR1 and CDR2 are SNHLY and FYNNEI. CDR3 sequence: CARSGLAGGPEDEQYF. The DNA of the CDR3 is TGTGCCAGATCGGGACTAGCGGGAGGGCCTGAGGACGAGCAGTACTTC.